This T cell receptor (beta chain) was identified during a study of CD8 T cells in Susac syndrome. An amount of RNA that ranged from about 0.45 to 1 ug was reverse transcribed with random hexamers. One entry per CDR3 protein, called by TCRdb with MiXCR from the immunoSEQ multiplex PCR reads. The sample comprises about 190,000 distinct CDR3 sequences, under 95% of which are singletons, and approximately 0.098% rests with the top ten. With 5 bases clipped from V and 7 bases from J, the junction kept 7 bases outside the gene matches. The CDR3 is 13 amino acids. Germline CDR1 is LNHDA and CDR2 is SQIVND (reference sequence).

This sequence joins TRBV19 and TRBJ1-1; TRBD1 matches 7 bases. Sequenced input: CD4+ T cells from PBMCs. The clonotype was recovered from a human donor in good health. As DNA, the CDR3 is TGTGCCAGTAGTTTCCTACAGGGGTATGAAGCTTTCTTT. Translating it yields CASSFLQGYEAFF. The entire variable domain, with the rest obtained from reference TRBV19 and TRBJ1-1, is as follows: DGGITQSPKYLFRKEGQNVTLSCEQNLNHDAMYWYRQDPGQGLRLIYYSQIVNDFQKGDIAEGYSVSREKKESFPLTVTSAQKNPTAFYLCASSFLQGYEAFFGQGTRLTVV.